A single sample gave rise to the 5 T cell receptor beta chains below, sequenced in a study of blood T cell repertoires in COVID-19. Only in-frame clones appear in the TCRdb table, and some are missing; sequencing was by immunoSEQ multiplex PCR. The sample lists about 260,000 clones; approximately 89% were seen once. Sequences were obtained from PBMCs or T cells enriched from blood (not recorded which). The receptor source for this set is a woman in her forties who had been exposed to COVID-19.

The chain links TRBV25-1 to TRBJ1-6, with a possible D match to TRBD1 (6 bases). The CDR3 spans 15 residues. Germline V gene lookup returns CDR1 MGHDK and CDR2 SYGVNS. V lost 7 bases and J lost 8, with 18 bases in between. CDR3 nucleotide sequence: TGTGCCAGCACCCAAGGGGGACACCATTATTCACCCCTCCACTTT. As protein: CASTQGGHHYSPLHF.

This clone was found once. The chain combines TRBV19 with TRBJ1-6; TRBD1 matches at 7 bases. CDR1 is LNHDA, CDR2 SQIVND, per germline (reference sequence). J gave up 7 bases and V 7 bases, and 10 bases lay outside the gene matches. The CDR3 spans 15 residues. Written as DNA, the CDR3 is TGTGCCAGTAAAGGACAGGCGACTTCAAATTCACCCCTCCACTTT. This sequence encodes CASKGQATSNSPLHF.

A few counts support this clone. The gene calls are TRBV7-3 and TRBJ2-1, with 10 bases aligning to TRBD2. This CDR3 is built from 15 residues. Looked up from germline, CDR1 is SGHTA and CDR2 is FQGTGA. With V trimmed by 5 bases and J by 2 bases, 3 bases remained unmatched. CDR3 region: CASSLGLAAYNEQFF. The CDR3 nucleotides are TGTGCCAGCAGCCTCGGACTAGCGGCCTACAATGAGCAGTTCTTC.

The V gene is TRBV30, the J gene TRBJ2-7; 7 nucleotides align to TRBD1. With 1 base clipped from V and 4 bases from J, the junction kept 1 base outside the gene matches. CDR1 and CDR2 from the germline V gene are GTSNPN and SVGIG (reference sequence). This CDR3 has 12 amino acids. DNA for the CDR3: TGTGCCTGGAGTGACAGGGGATACGAGCAGTACTTC. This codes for CAWSDRGYEQYF. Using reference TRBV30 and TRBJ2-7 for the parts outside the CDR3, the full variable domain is SQTIHQWPATLVQPVGSPLSLECTVEGTSNPNLYWYRQAAGRGLQLLFYSVGIGQISSEVPQNLSASRPQDRQFILSSKKLLLSDSGFYLCAWSDRGYEQYFGPGTRLTVT.

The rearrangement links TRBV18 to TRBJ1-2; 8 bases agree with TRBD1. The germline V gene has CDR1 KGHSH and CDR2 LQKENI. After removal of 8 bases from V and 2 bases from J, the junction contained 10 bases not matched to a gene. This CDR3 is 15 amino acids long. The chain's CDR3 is CASTRYNRGNYGYTF. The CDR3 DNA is TGTGCCAGCACCCGCTATAACAGGGGGAACTATGGCTACACCTTC.